This is a list of T cell receptor beta chains from one sample in a study of blood T cell repertoires in COVID-19. Sequencing used immunoSEQ multiplex PCR; TCRdb keeps in-frame clones, though not all of them. Here the sample spans under 350,000 clones, about nine tenths being singletons. Material for sequencing was PBMCs or T cells enriched from blood (not recorded which). The receptors come from a man aged 25-45 years who had recovered from COVID-19. The CDR3 runs from the conserved cysteine through the conserved F or W. A D gene is named only where the DNA matches it firmly. Some rows mark clone size as missing; the rest say once, few, many or name a class of expanded clone.

CDR3aa: CASSRGGGSSYEQYF; CDR3nt: TGTGCCAGTAGTAGGGGCGGGGGTTCCTCCTACGAGCAGTACTTC; v_gene: TRBV19; d_gene: TRBD2; len: 15; j_gene: TRBJ2-7; abundance: once
CDR3aa: CATSDPGTGGEQYF; CDR3nt: TGTGCCACCAGTGACCCCGGGACAGGGGGGGAGCAGTACTTC; v_gene: TRBV24-1; d_gene: TRBD1; len: 14; j_gene: TRBJ2-7; abundance: .
CDR3aa: CASSRNPLAGAYNEQFF; CDR3nt: TGTGCCAGTAGTAGGAACCCTCTAGCGGGAGCCTACAATGAGCAGTTCTTC; v_gene: TRBV19; d_gene: TRBD2; len: 17; j_gene: TRBJ2-1; abundance: .
CDR3aa: CAISGTGGGTQHF; CDR3nt: TGTGCCATCAGTGGGACAGGGGGCGGGACCCAGCATTTT; v_gene: TRBV10-3; d_gene: TRBD1; len: 13; j_gene: TRBJ1-5; abundance: few
CDR3aa: CASSGNPGQGLSGNQPQHF; CDR3nt: TGCGCCAGCAGTGGCAATCCGGGACAGGGATTATCGGGCAATCAGCCCCAGCATTTT; v_gene: TRBV10-1; d_gene: TRBD1; len: 19; j_gene: TRBJ1-5; abundance: .
CDR3aa: CASRALMIGELFF; CDR3nt: TGTGCCAGCAGGGCCCTGATGATCGGGGAGCTGTTTTTT; v_gene: TRBV3-1/TRBV3-2; d_gene: .; len: 13; j_gene: TRBJ2-2; abundance: .
CDR3aa: CASSPPGVMGQGKYF; CDR3nt: TGTGCCAGCTCACCACCCGGAGTGATGGGACAGGGCAAGTATTTT; v_gene: TRBV18; d_gene: TRBD1; len: 15; j_gene: TRBJ2-3; abundance: .
CDR3aa: CASSSQGRQETQYF; CDR3nt: TGTGCCAGCAGCTCTCAGGGGCGCCAAGAGACCCAGTACTTC; v_gene: TRBV5-4; d_gene: .; len: 14; j_gene: TRBJ2-5; abundance: .
CDR3aa: CASSYDWTGGNEKLFF; CDR3nt: TGCGCCAGCAGCTACGATTGGACAGGGGGGAATGAAAAACTGTTTTTT; v_gene: TRBV5-1; d_gene: TRBD1; len: 16; j_gene: TRBJ1-4; abundance: .
CDR3aa: CASSLGGGGRTDEQYF; CDR3nt: TGTGCCAGCAGCTTAGGGGGCGGCGGGAGAACGGATGAGCAGTACTTC; v_gene: TRBV7-2; d_gene: TRBD2; len: 16; j_gene: TRBJ2-7; abundance: once
CDR3aa: CASSLGRPGLSQFF; CDR3nt: TGTGCCAGCAGCTTAGGTAGGCCCGGACTAAGTCAGTTCTTC; v_gene: TRBV7-2; d_gene: .; len: 14; j_gene: TRBJ2-1; abundance: many
CDR3aa: CASTRGVGQETQYF; CDR3nt: TGTGCCAGCACTCGGGGAGTCGGCCAAGAGACCCAGTACTTC; v_gene: TRBV6-5; d_gene: .; len: 14; j_gene: TRBJ2-5; abundance: .
CDR3aa: CASSVLPPGSPLHF; CDR3nt: TGTGCCAGCAGTGTCCTTCCCCCAGGATCACCCCTCCACTTT; v_gene: TRBV27; d_gene: .; len: 14; j_gene: TRBJ1-6; abundance: .
CDR3aa: CASSGWAGQTQYF; CDR3nt: TGTGCCAGTAGTGGGTGGGCTGGCCAGACCCAGTACTTC; v_gene: TRBV19; d_gene: .; len: 13; j_gene: TRBJ2-5; abundance: .
CDR3aa: CASSSAGFEYNEQFF; CDR3nt: TGTGCCAGCAGCTCCGCGGGGTTTGAGTACAATGAGCAGTTCTTC; v_gene: TRBV13; d_gene: .; len: 15; j_gene: TRBJ2-1; abundance: .
CDR3aa: CASSPSSGSPNTGELFF; CDR3nt: TGTGCCAGCAGCCCCTCATCGGGAAGCCCGAACACCGGGGAGCTGTTTTTT; v_gene: TRBV11-3; d_gene: .; len: 17; j_gene: TRBJ2-2; abundance: .
CDR3aa: CASSRSGTLYNEQFF; CDR3nt: TGTGCCAGCAGCCGTAGCGGGACCTTATACAATGAGCAGTTCTTC; v_gene: TRBV11-2; d_gene: TRBD2; len: 15; j_gene: TRBJ2-1; abundance: .
CDR3aa: CASSRATSDTQYF; CDR3nt: TGTGCCAGCAGTCGAGCGACATCAGATACGCAGTATTTT; v_gene: TRBV7-8; d_gene: .; len: 13; j_gene: TRBJ2-3; abundance: .
CDR3aa: CATPSGTVDTGELFF; CDR3nt: TGTGCCACTCCTTCTGGGACAGTGGACACCGGGGAGCTGTTTTTT; v_gene: TRBV6-5; d_gene: TRBD1; len: 15; j_gene: TRBJ2-2; abundance: .
CDR3aa: CAITTWDTQYF; CDR3nt: TGTGCCATTACGACTTGGGATACGCAGTATTTT; v_gene: TRBV28; d_gene: .; len: 11; j_gene: TRBJ2-3; abundance: .
CDR3aa: CASSPQGAAETQYF; CDR3nt: TGTGCCAGCAGCCCACAGGGGGCGGCAGAGACCCAGTACTTC; v_gene: TRBV7-2; d_gene: TRBD1; len: 14; j_gene: TRBJ2-5; abundance: .
CDR3aa: CASSLEDGYTF; CDR3nt: TGTGCCAGCAGTTTAGAGGATGGCTACACCTTC; v_gene: TRBV28; d_gene: .; len: 11; j_gene: TRBJ1-2; abundance: .
CDR3aa: CSVTTGGSYGYTF; CDR3nt: TGCAGCGTTACGACAGGGGGCAGCTATGGCTACACCTTC; v_gene: TRBV29-1; d_gene: TRBD1; len: 13; j_gene: TRBJ1-2; abundance: .
CDR3aa: CASNALAVNTEAFF; CDR3nt: TGTGCCAGCAATGCCTTAGCAGTGAACACTGAAGCTTTCTTT; v_gene: TRBV2; d_gene: .; len: 14; j_gene: TRBJ1-1; abundance: .
CDR3aa: CASSPGGYEQYF; CDR3nt: TGTGCCAGCAGCCCAGGCGGGTACGAGCAGTACTTC; v_gene: TRBV12-3/TRBV12-4; d_gene: .; len: 12; j_gene: TRBJ2-7; abundance: .
CDR3aa: CASSITRHQNTEAFF; CDR3nt: TGTGCCAGTAGTATAACTAGACACCAGAACACTGAAGCTTTCTTT; v_gene: TRBV19; d_gene: .; len: 15; j_gene: TRBJ1-1; abundance: .
CDR3aa: CASTLGQGYGKLFF; CDR3nt: TGTGCCAGCACTCTAGGACAGGGTTACGGAAAACTGTTTTTT; v_gene: TRBV6-6; d_gene: TRBD1; len: 14; j_gene: TRBJ1-4; abundance: .
CDR3aa: CASSLGGGQETQYF; CDR3nt: TGTGCCAGCAGCCTAGGGGGGGGACAAGAGACCCAGTACTTC; v_gene: TRBV3-1/TRBV3-2; d_gene: .; len: 14; j_gene: TRBJ2-5; abundance: .
CDR3aa: CASSLGVSGLRVGYTF; CDR3nt: TGTGCCAGCAGCTTAGGGGTTTCCGGCCTCAGGGTTGGCTACACCTTC; v_gene: TRBV7-8; d_gene: .; len: 16; j_gene: TRBJ1-2; abundance: few
CDR3aa: CASSNGQGASNQPQHF; CDR3nt: TGTGCCAGTAGTAATGGACAGGGGGCCAGCAATCAGCCCCAGCATTTT; v_gene: TRBV19; d_gene: TRBD1; len: 16; j_gene: TRBJ1-5; abundance: .
CDR3aa: CASTTGTAYNEQFF; CDR3nt: TGCGCCAGCACTACCGGGACAGCCTACAATGAGCAGTTCTTC; v_gene: TRBV10-1; d_gene: TRBD1; len: 14; j_gene: TRBJ2-1; abundance: .
CDR3aa: CASSLSPGLVFF; CDR3nt: TGTGCCAGCAGCCTTTCTCCGGGACTAGTCTTCTTC; v_gene: TRBV3-1/TRBV3-2; d_gene: TRBD2; len: 12; j_gene: TRBJ2-1; abundance: .
CDR3aa: CASSDGASGYNEQFF; CDR3nt: TGTGCCAGCAGTGATGGGGCTAGCGGGTACAATGAGCAGTTCTTC; v_gene: TRBV2; d_gene: TRBD2; len: 15; j_gene: TRBJ2-1; abundance: .
CDR3aa: CASSPDRGTNTEAFF; CDR3nt: TGTGCCAGCAGCCCGGACAGGGGGACGAACACTGAAGCTTTCTTT; v_gene: TRBV11-2; d_gene: TRBD1; len: 15; j_gene: TRBJ1-1; abundance: .
CDR3aa: CASSYQGQGRGYTF; CDR3nt: TGTGCCAGCAGTTACCAGGGACAGGGGAGAGGCTACACCTTC; v_gene: TRBV6-6; d_gene: TRBD1; len: 14; j_gene: TRBJ1-2; abundance: .
CDR3aa: CASSTRGGADYGYTF; CDR3nt: TGTGCCAGTAGTACCCGAGGGGGTGCGGACTATGGCTACACCTTC; v_gene: TRBV19; d_gene: .; len: 15; j_gene: TRBJ1-2; abundance: .
CDR3aa: CASSAGGGSPLHF; CDR3nt: TGTGCCAGTAGTGCGGGGGGAGGGTCACCCCTCCACTTT; v_gene: TRBV19; d_gene: .; len: 13; j_gene: TRBJ1-6; abundance: .
CDR3aa: CASSFLPRDRVQPQHF; CDR3nt: TGTGCCAGCAGCTTTCTCCCCCGGGACAGGGTGCAGCCCCAGCATTTT; v_gene: TRBV5-5; d_gene: TRBD1; len: 16; j_gene: TRBJ1-5; abundance: .
CDR3aa: CASSPRVDTEAFF; CDR3nt: TGTGCCAGTAGTCCCAGGGTTGACACTGAAGCTTTCTTT; v_gene: TRBV19; d_gene: .; len: 13; j_gene: TRBJ1-1; abundance: .
CDR3aa: CASGRQHSGRSYEQYF; CDR3nt: TGTGCCAGCGGACGCCAACACAGCGGGAGAAGCTACGAGCAGTACTTC; v_gene: TRBV21-1; d_gene: .; len: 16; j_gene: TRBJ2-7; abundance: .
CDR3aa: CASSGTRLGELFF; CDR3nt: TGCGCCAGCAGTGGTACTAGGCTCGGGGAGCTGTTTTTT; v_gene: TRBV10-1; d_gene: .; len: 13; j_gene: TRBJ2-2; abundance: few
CDR3aa: CATSESQGARYEQYF; CDR3nt: TGTGCCACCAGTGAGTCCCAGGGGGCGCGGTACGAGCAGTACTTC; v_gene: TRBV24-1; d_gene: TRBD1; len: 15; j_gene: TRBJ2-7; abundance: .
CDR3aa: CASSSDRTYGYTF; CDR3nt: TGTGCCAGCAGCTCCGACAGAACCTATGGCTACACCTTC; v_gene: TRBV6-5; d_gene: .; len: 13; j_gene: TRBJ1-2; abundance: .
CDR3aa: CASSRGQGRTDTQYF; CDR3nt: TGTGCCAGCAGCCGCGGACAGGGGAGAACAGATACGCAGTATTTT; v_gene: TRBV6-5; d_gene: TRBD1; len: 15; j_gene: TRBJ2-3; abundance: .
CDR3aa: CASSPWRGGSGGNTIYF; CDR3nt: TGTGCCAGTAGCCCCTGGCGGGGGGGTTCAGGTGGAAACACCATATATTTT; v_gene: TRBV19; d_gene: .; len: 17; j_gene: TRBJ1-3; abundance: few
CDR3aa: CASSQATAGGANVLTF; CDR3nt: TGCGCCAGCAGCCAAGCGACGGCAGGAGGGGCCAACGTCCTGACTTTC; v_gene: TRBV4-1; d_gene: .; len: 16; j_gene: TRBJ2-6; abundance: .
CDR3aa: CASSPNRGNTEAFF; CDR3nt: TGTGCCAGCAGTCCTAATAGGGGGAACACTGAAGCTTTCTTT; v_gene: TRBV2; d_gene: .; len: 14; j_gene: TRBJ1-1; abundance: .
CDR3aa: CASSLSGTGGDEQYF; CDR3nt: TGTGCCAGCAGTTTATCCGGGACAGGGGGCGACGAGCAGTACTTC; v_gene: TRBV28; d_gene: TRBD1; len: 15; j_gene: TRBJ2-7; abundance: .
CDR3aa: CASTDLPGEGLETQYF; CDR3nt: TGCGCCAGCACCGATCTGCCGGGGGAGGGTTTAGAGACCCAGTACTTC; v_gene: TRBV5-1; d_gene: TRBD2; len: 16; j_gene: TRBJ2-5; abundance: .
CDR3aa: CASSEAGRGYEQYF; CDR3nt: TGTGCCAGCAGTGAAGCAGGCAGGGGTTACGAGCAGTACTTC; v_gene: TRBV6-1; d_gene: .; len: 14; j_gene: TRBJ2-7; abundance: .
CDR3aa: CASSSEGVSPLHF; CDR3nt: TGCGCCAGCAGCTCCGAGGGGGTATCACCCCTCCACTTT; v_gene: TRBV5-1; d_gene: .; len: 13; j_gene: TRBJ1-6; abundance: few
CDR3aa: CASSDGGSETQYF; CDR3nt: TGCGCCAGCAGTGACGGAGGCTCAGAGACCCAGTACTTC; v_gene: TRBV10-1; d_gene: .; len: 13; j_gene: TRBJ2-5; abundance: once
CDR3aa: CAWSVGLANLNEQFF; CDR3nt: TGTGCCTGGAGTGTGGGTCTAGCTAATCTCAATGAGCAGTTCTTC; v_gene: TRBV30; d_gene: .; len: 15; j_gene: TRBJ2-1; abundance: .
CDR3aa: CSASLGRGQETQYF; CDR3nt: TGCAGTGCTAGTCTCGGGCGGGGACAAGAGACCCAGTACTTC; v_gene: TRBV20-1; d_gene: .; len: 14; j_gene: TRBJ2-5; abundance: .
CDR3aa: CASSLSGVEDTQYF; CDR3nt: TGTGCCAGCAGCTTGAGCGGGGTAGAAGATACGCAGTATTTT; v_gene: TRBV7-2; d_gene: TRBD2; len: 14; j_gene: TRBJ2-3; abundance: .
CDR3aa: CASSFPTSGLNNEQFF; CDR3nt: TGTGCCAGCAGCTTCCCGACTAGCGGGTTGAACAATGAGCAGTTCTTC; v_gene: TRBV5-5; d_gene: TRBD2; len: 16; j_gene: TRBJ2-1; abundance: .
CDR3aa: CASKGQVNTEAFF; CDR3nt: TGTGCCAGCAAGGGACAGGTGAACACTGAAGCTTTCTTT; v_gene: TRBV5-4; d_gene: TRBD1; len: 13; j_gene: TRBJ1-1; abundance: .
CDR3aa: CASSQEGGRRTEAFF; CDR3nt: TGCGCCAGCAGCCAAGAAGGAGGGCGTCGCACTGAAGCTTTCTTT; v_gene: TRBV4-1; d_gene: .; len: 15; j_gene: TRBJ1-1; abundance: .
CDR3aa: CASSRDRPMNTEAFF; CDR3nt: TGCGCCAGCAGCAGGGACAGACCAATGAACACTGAAGCTTTCTTT; v_gene: TRBV5-1; d_gene: TRBD1; len: 15; j_gene: TRBJ1-1; abundance: .
CDR3aa: CASSKRQVRRGETQYF; CDR3nt: TGTGCCAGCAGCAAAAGACAGGTCCGAAGGGGAGAGACCCAGTACTTC; v_gene: TRBV21-1; d_gene: .; len: 16; j_gene: TRBJ2-5; abundance: .